This is a list of T cell receptor beta chains from one sample in a study of CD8+ T cells in alopecia areata. Repertoires were generated with immunoSEQ multiplex PCR, while TCRdb's copy carries only in-frame clones and drops some. This table holds about 160,000 clones, roughly two thirds found once. Sample: CD4+ T cells sorted from blood, taken at week 4, from a patient treated with tofacitinib. These receptors all come from a human donor with alopecia areata. The CDR3 runs from the conserved cysteine through the conserved F or W. A D gene is named only where the DNA matches it firmly. A row's size may be missing; if present it is once, few, many or a size class.

v_gene	d_gene	len	abundance	j_gene	CDR3aa	CDR3nt
TRBV19	NA	12	NA	TRBJ1-2	CASSVTNYGYTF	TGTGCCAGTAGTGTGACTAACTATGGCTACACCTTC
TRBV29-1	NA	11	NA	TRBJ2-3	CSASQGHTQYF	TGCAGCGCGTCACAGGGACATACGCAGTATTTT
TRBV29-1	NA	12	few	TRBJ1-4	CSGASTNEKLFF	TGCAGCGGGGCCTCGACTAATGAAAAACTGTTTTTT
TRBV29-1	NA	10	NA	TRBJ1-2	CSAFNGGYTF	TGCAGCGCCTTCAACGGTGGCTACACCTTC
TRBV5-6	NA	15	NA	TRBJ1-1	CASSRGVAMNTEAFF	TGTGCCAGCAGCCGAGGAGTAGCGATGAACACTGAAGCTTTCTTT
TRBV30	NA	16	NA	TRBJ2-2	CAWRRTGTTNTGELFF	TGTGCCTGGAGACGTACCGGGACAACGAACACCGGGGAGCTGTTTTTT
TRBV7-9	NA	13	NA	TRBJ2-3	CASSFLSTDTQYF	TGTGCCAGCAGCTTTTTAAGCACAGATACGCAGTATTTT
TRBV29-1	TRBD2	13	NA	TRBJ2-1	CSGGGGVYNEQFF	TGCAGCGGTGGCGGGGGGGTCTACAATGAGCAGTTCTTC
TRBV6-5	NA	13	few	TRBJ2-5	CASSEGSTWTQYF	TGTGCCAGCAGTGAGGGGAGTACGTGGACCCAGTACTTC
TRBV4-3	NA	15	NA	TRBJ1-2	CASSQETDRNYGYTF	TGCGCCAGCAGCCAAGAAACGGACAGAAACTATGGCTACACCTTC
TRBV6-5	NA	16	NA	TRBJ2-3	CASSSAGLASTDTQYF	TGTGCCAGCAGTTCGGCGGGGCTAGCGAGCACAGATACGCAGTATTTT
TRBV10-3	NA	13	NA	TRBJ2-4	CAIEDIAKNIQYF	TGTGCCATCGAAGACATAGCCAAAAACATTCAGTACTTC
TRBV9	NA	18	NA	TRBJ1-6	CASSVEGDKSSYNSPLHF	TGTGCCAGCAGCGTAGAAGGGGACAAGAGCTCCTATAATTCACCCCTCCACTTT
TRBV15	NA	13	NA	TRBJ2-7	CATSRTDSYEQYF	TGTGCCACCAGCAGAACAGACAGCTACGAGCAGTACTTC
TRBV29-1	NA	14	few	TRBJ2-5	CSVPPGHFEETQYF	TGCAGCGTACCTCCGGGACACTTCGAAGAGACCCAGTACTTC
TRBV9	NA	12	few	TRBJ1-1	CASSAPLGEAFF	TGTGCCAGCAGCGCGCCCCTCGGTGAAGCTTTCTTT
TRBV5-1	TRBD1	17	NA	TRBJ2-7	CASRGTGGPLKSYEQYF	TGCGCCAGCAGGGGGACAGGGGGCCCATTAAAATCCTACGAGCAGTACTTC
TRBV7-9	TRBD1	15	NA	TRBJ2-7	CASSPSGTGSGEQYF	TGTGCCAGCAGCCCATCCGGGACAGGGTCGGGAGAGCAGTACTTC
TRBV19	NA	14	NA	TRBJ2-3	CASSMGRYTDTQYF	TGTGCCAGTAGTATGGGCCGGTACACAGATACGCAGTATTTT
TRBV7-3	TRBD1	14	NA	TRBJ2-1	CASSRTGGHNEQFF	TGTGCCAGCAGCCGGACAGGGGGTCACAATGAGCAGTTCTTC
TRBV2	NA	10	NA	TRBJ2-4	CASSEDIQYF	TGTGCCAGCAGTGAGGACATTCAGTACTTC
TRBV5-1	NA	13	NA	TRBJ2-2	CASSDLESGELFF	TGCGCCAGCAGCGATCTAGAGTCCGGGGAGCTGTTTTTT
TRBV2	NA	12	NA	TRBJ1-6	CASSGRFSPLHF	TGTGCCAGCAGTGGCAGGTTTTCACCCCTCCACTTT
TRBV29-1	TRBD1	12	NA	TRBJ2-5	CSVDRGRETQYF	TGCAGCGTGGACAGGGGGAGAGAGACCCAGTACTTC
TRBV11-1	NA	16	NA	TRBJ2-7	CASSPIQDWRPYEQYF	TGTGCCAGCAGCCCCATACAGGACTGGAGACCCTACGAGCAGTACTTC
TRBV29-1	TRBD1	14	NA	TRBJ2-7	CSAKGGQGADEQYF	TGCAGCGCTAAAGGGGGACAGGGGGCGGACGAGCAGTACTTC
TRBV30	NA	11	NA	TRBJ2-3	CAWRDTDTQYF	TGTGCCTGGAGGGACACAGATACGCAGTATTTT
TRBV29-1	NA	11	NA	TRBJ2-7	CSVVWVHEQYF	TGCAGCGTTGTGTGGGTCCACGAGCAGTACTTC
TRBV30	NA	11	NA	TRBJ1-1	CAWSVLAEAFF	TGTGCCTGGAGTGTACTGGCTGAAGCTTTCTTT
TRBV5-4	TRBD1	15	NA	TRBJ1-2	CASSLLGTDRDGYTF	TGTGCCAGCAGCTTACTCGGGACGGACAGGGATGGCTACACCTTC
TRBV7-9	NA	12	NA	TRBJ1-1	CASSIGGTEAFF	TGTGCCAGCAGCATAGGGGGAACTGAAGCTTTCTTT